What follows are 6 T cell receptor beta chains derived from one specimen sequenced in a study of blood T cell repertoires in COVID-19. Only in-frame clones appear in the TCRdb table, and some are missing; sequencing was by immunoSEQ multiplex PCR. The sample lists some 330,000 clones; about nine tenths were seen once. The sample consisted of peripheral blood. These receptors were taken from a woman aged 25 to 39 with COVID-19, enrolled during active disease.

The chain employs TRBV6-5 and TRBJ2-2; D may be TRBD2 (7 bases). This CDR3 contains 15 residues. The V and J ends lost 5 bases and 4 bases respectively, with 14 bases between them. The germline gives CDR1 MNHEY, CDR2 SVGAGI. The CDR3 sequence is CASSLEGGGTGELFF. The CDR3 DNA reads as TGTGCCAGCAGTCTCGAGGGGGGGGGCACCGGGGAGCTGTTTTTT.

As DNA, the CDR3 is TGTGCCAGCAGTCCCGGGGACAGGACGTACAATGAGCAGTTCTTC. Its translation: CASSPGDRTYNEQFF. The genes are TRBV6-5 and TRBJ2-1, with 8 positions matching TRBD1. J lost 4 bases, V lost 5 bases, and 7 bases had no gene match. This CDR3 is 15 amino acids long. CDR1 is MNHEY and CDR2 is SVGAGI in the germline V gene.

The chain couples TRBV4-1 to TRBJ2-1; unclear D gene. Germline assignment: CDR1 MGHRA and CDR2 YSYEKL. The CDR3 has 16 amino acids. The V gene lost 1 base and the J gene lost 2 bases, with 12 bases spanning the gap. CDR3 sequence: CASSQGVQSAYNEQFF. CDR3 bases: TGCGCCAGCAGCCAAGGTGTACAGTCCGCCTACAATGAGCAGTTCTTC.

The chain has TRBV19 and TRBJ1-5, with 7 bases lining up with TRBD1. Trimming cost V 5 bases and J 0 bases; bases outside gene matches: 10. The CDR3 is 17 residues long. CDR1 LNHDA and CDR2 SQIVND come from the germline V gene (reference sequence). CDR3: CASSLKTGWSSNQPQHF. In nucleotides, the CDR3 is TGTGCCAGTAGTCTCAAGACAGGGTGGAGTAGCAATCAGCCCCAGCATTTT.

The chain carries TRBV11-2 and TRBJ1-1; D is undetermined. Germline loops: CDR1 SGHAT, CDR2 FQNNGV. The CDR3 extends over 16 amino acids. V lost 0 bases to trimming and J lost 2 bases, with 13 bases between them. The CDR3 DNA follows: TGTGCCAGCAGCTTAGAAGGCCGGGATCCCAACACTGAAGCTTTCTTT. It translates to CASSLEGRDPNTEAFF.

This clone was recorded once. This rearrangement joins TRBV27 to TRBJ1-2, with 11 bases identical to TRBD1. Germline V gene sequence: CDR1 MNHEY, CDR2 SMNVEV (reference sequence). This CDR3 region has 19 residues. J lost 5 bases, V lost 0 bases, and 14 bases had no gene match. CDR3 nucleotides: TGTGCCAGCAGTTTATCGGGGAGGACAGGGGGCCTAGGGTATTATGGCTACACCTTC. Its protein product is CASSLSGRTGGLGYYGYTF.